The following is a T cell receptor (beta chain) sequence with its context. What it recognizes is unknown. Mismatch with germline at one junction end may stem from a read error. These data belong to a study of glioma-infiltrating T cells. Germline CDR1 reads MNHEY; CDR2 reads SVGEGT. This CDR3 contains 13 residues. The iRepertoire nested amplicon-rescue multiplex PCR amplified TCR alpha and beta CDR3s from RNA. Tissue mRNA or PBMC total RNA, about 85-400 ng, went into one-step reverse transcription and amplification. In TCRdb, the multiplex PCR reads were re-called with MiXCR into one record per CDR3 protein. The sample holds under 200,000 distinct CDR3 sequences, around 40% seen once. Study-level points and caveats: Non-neoplastic patients had below-expected tissue-blood divergence, while all gliomas exceeded expectation. Very few CDR3 sequences were shared between tissue and blood.

V gene TRBV6-2 or TRBV6-3 combines with J gene TRBJ2-7; D is possibly TRBD1 (5 bases). The sequencing sample was made of glioma tissue, nonneoplastic brain tissue, or PBMCs (not recorded which). This sequence originates from a human donor with low-grade glioma or glioblastoma, undergoing nonglioma brain surgery, or in good health (not recorded which). CDR3 coding DNA: TGTGTCAGCCTCCAGGGCTCTGCGCACGAGCAGTACTTC. Its protein product is CVSLQGSAHEQYF.